This entry lists 29 T cell receptor beta chains sequenced from one sample in a study of blood T cell repertoires in COVID-19. Sequencing used immunoSEQ multiplex PCR; TCRdb keeps in-frame clones, though not all of them. The repertoire consists of 110,000 to 150,000 clones, with about three quarters occurring once and the leading ten covering about 1.8%. The source material was peripheral blood. These receptors were collected from a woman aged 55-75 years with acute or convalescent COVID-19.

The chain combines TRBV6-5 with TRBJ2-7; D might be TRBD1 (7 bases). This CDR3 comprises 16 residues. The germline V and J ends were trimmed by 0 bases and 3 bases, with 15 bases remaining between them. From germline, CDR1 is MNHEY and CDR2 SVGAGI. The CDR3: CASSYSMVRGDYEQYF. The CDR3 DNA is TGTGCCAGCAGTTACTCGATGGTCAGGGGGGACTACGAGCAGTACTTC.

The chain joins TRBV28 to TRBJ2-1; TRBD1 is a possible D gene (5 bases). V shed 3 bases and J shed 15 bases, with 15 bases lying between them. The CDR3 is 12 residues long. CDR1 is MDHEN and CDR2 is SYDVKM in the germline V gene. Written as DNA, the CDR3 is TGTGCCAGCAGTTTGTTGGCTAGGGGTCTGTTCTTC. It translates to CASSLLARGLFF.

The rearrangement joins TRBV30 to TRBJ1-1; D is perhaps TRBD1 (5 bases). Germline V gives CDR1 GTSNPN, CDR2 SVGIG (reference sequence). This CDR3 comprises 13 residues. V lost 4 bases, J lost 6 bases, and 15 bases lay in between. This chain's CDR3 is CAWTPRGYAEAFF. The CDR3 DNA is TGTGCCTGGACCCCTAGGGGTTACGCTGAAGCTTTCTTT. Filled out from reference TRBV30 and TRBJ1-1, the complete variable domain reads SQTIHQWPATLVQPVGSPLSLECTVEGTSNPNLYWYRQAAGRGLQLLFYSVGIGQISSEVPQNLSASRPQDRQFILSSKKLLLSDSGFYLCAWTPRGYAEAFFGQGTRLTVV.

This chain links TRBV7-9 with TRBJ2-1; perhaps TRBD2 as D (5 bases). The germline V and J ends were trimmed by 5 bases and 8 bases, with 16 bases remaining between them. Germline V gene data show CDR1 as SEHNR and CDR2 as FQNEAQ (reference sequence). The CDR3 is made up of 14 amino acids. This CDR3 reads CASSPPSNQDEQFF. The CDR3, as DNA: TGTGCCAGCAGCCCCCCTAGCAATCAGGATGAGCAGTTCTTC.

V is TRBV6-5 and J is TRBJ2-1; D unclear. Looked up from germline, CDR1 is MNHEY and CDR2 is SVGAGI. Trimming cost V 6 bases and J 5 bases, with 14 bases left between them. The CDR3 contains 14 residues. CDR3 nucleotides: TGTGCCAGCAGCCACGGAGTTTCTAACAATGAGCAGTTCTTC. Amino acids: CASSHGVSNNEQFF.

The chain uses TRBV19 and TRBJ2-7; 9 bases agree with TRBD1. CDR3 length: 15 amino acids. After removal of 5 bases from V and 3 bases from J, the junction contained 8 bases not matched to a gene. Germline CDR1 is LNHDA and CDR2 is SQIVND (reference sequence). CDR3 DNA: TGTGCCAGTAGTCGCTCTGGGACAGGGATCTACGAGCAGTACTTC. Amino acids: CASSRSGTGIYEQYF.

The chain couples TRBV19 to TRBJ1-6; 7 nucleotides agree with TRBD1. J was trimmed by 4 bases and V by 10 bases; bases with no gene match: 4. CDR3 length equals 13 residues. The germline gives CDR1 LNHDA, CDR2 SQIVND (reference sequence). CDR3 residues: CATKQGYNSPLHF. In DNA, the CDR3 is TGTGCCACTAAACAGGGGTATAATTCACCCCTCCACTTT.

This clone came up a few times. This sequence joins TRBV30 and TRBJ1-2, with a possible D match to TRBD1 (6 bases). The CDR3 runs to 15 residues. The germline V gene encodes CDR1 GTSNPN and CDR2 SVGIG (reference sequence). Trimming left V 3 bases short and J 5 bases short, with 19 bases between. The DNA for the CDR3 is TGTGCCTGGAGGAGTCGACAGGACCGTCGATATGGCTACACCTTC. It codes for CAWRSRQDRRYGYTF.

The chain links TRBV29-1 to TRBJ2-7; 14 positions match TRBD2. CDR3 length: 18 amino acids. V lost 6 bases and J lost 3; bases outside the gene matches: 16. Looked up from germline, CDR1 is SQVTM and CDR2 is ANQGSEA. The CDR3 DNA is TGCAGCGTGGATGGACTAGCGGGAGGTAGCGGTTTAGGCTACGAGCAGTACTTC. Its translation is CSVDGLAGGSGLGYEQYF.

The V gene is TRBV5-1, the J gene TRBJ2-7, with TRBD2 matching over 8 bases. From germline, CDR1 is SGHRS and CDR2 YFSETQ. V dropped 5 bases and J dropped 2; count of bases not matched to a gene: 15. This CDR3 has 17 residues. The CDR3 DNA is TGCGCCAGCAGTCTTATCCCTGGCGGGAGGCAACCCTACGAGCAGTACTTC. It codes for CASSLIPGGRQPYEQYF.

The chain has TRBV5-1 and TRBJ1-5; D remains ambiguous. CDR3 length: 14 amino acids. Germline assignment: CDR1 SGHRS and CDR2 YFSETQ. V was shortened by 4 bases and J by 0 bases, with 8 bases between the two germline ends. CDR3 DNA: TGCGCCAGCAGCCCGGGAACTAGCAATCAGCCCCAGCATTTT. It specifies CASSPGTSNQPQHF. The entire variable domain, with the rest obtained from reference TRBV5-1 and TRBJ1-5, is as follows: KAGVTQTPRYLIKTRGQQVTLSCSPISGHRSVSWYQQTPGQGLQFLFEYFSETQRNKGNFPGRFSGRQFSNSRSEMNVSTLELGDSALYLCASSPGTSNQPQHFGDGTRLSIL.

This sequence joins TRBV20-1 and TRBJ2-7, with 10 bases lining up with TRBD1. CDR1 and CDR2 (germline): DFQATT, SNEGSKA (reference sequence). There are 15 residues in the CDR3. Trimming removed 3 bases from V and 1 base from J; junction bases left unmatched: 6. CDR3 loop: CSASKGTGASYEQYF. The CDR3 DNA follows: TGCAGTGCTAGTAAAGGGACAGGGGCGTCCTACGAGCAGTACTTC.

The V call is TRBV5-6, the J call TRBJ2-7; the D gene is possibly TRBD1 (5 bases). The length of the CDR3 is 14 residues. Trimming shortened V by 4 bases and J by 1 base, and 12 bases separated the two germline ends. Germline V gene lookup returns CDR1 SGHDT and CDR2 YYEEEE. CDR3 sequence: CASSPRQRSYEQYF. The DNA for the CDR3 is TGTGCCAGCAGCCCGAGACAGCGTTCCTACGAGCAGTACTTC.

The chain links TRBV7-2 to TRBJ2-7, with D perhaps matching TRBD2 (6 bases). The CDR3 spans 15 residues. The germline gives CDR1 SGHTA, CDR2 FQGNSA. V lost 5 bases, J lost 1 base, and 15 bases lay in between. For the CDR3, the DNA is TGTGCCAGCAGCGAAGTGTCTAGCGTGTCCTACGAGCAGTACTTC. Protein sequence: CASSEVSSVSYEQYF.

The chain uses TRBV6-5 and TRBJ2-3; tentatively, D is TRBD1 (5 bases). The CDR3 covers 15 residues. With 1 base removed from V and 0 bases from J, the gap between germline ends came to 8 bases. Per germline, CDR1 MNHEY and CDR2 SVGAGI. The DNA for the CDR3 is TGTGCCAGCAGTTACTTAGGGGAAAGCACAGATACGCAGTATTTT. Translated: CASSYLGESTDTQYF.

In DNA form, the CDR3 reads TGTGCCAGCAGCGTAGAGGAGGGTAGAACCTACAATGAGCAGTTCTTC. Protein product: CASSVEEGRTYNEQFF. This rearrangement joins TRBV9 to TRBJ2-1, with D tentatively TRBD2 (6 bases). Germline V gene lookup returns CDR1 SGDLS and CDR2 YYNGEE. The CDR3 has 16 amino acids. Trimming shortened V by 0 bases and J by 2 bases, and 12 bases separated the two germline ends.

V is TRBV28 and J is TRBJ2-1; the D gene is possibly TRBD2 (6 bases). The CDR3 has 14 residues. The V end was cut by 5 bases, the J end by 9 bases, with 17 bases between. Germline values: CDR1 MDHEN, CDR2 SYDVKM. CDR3 region: CASSPGGGPREQFF. In DNA, the CDR3 is TGTGCCAGCAGTCCGGGCGGAGGGCCGCGTGAGCAGTTCTTC.

The V gene is TRBV27, the J gene TRBJ2-7, with TRBD1 matching 9 bases. The CDR3 has 14 amino acids. The V gene end was trimmed by 4 bases and the J gene end by 6 bases; junction bases not matched to a gene: 7. Germline CDR1 reads MNHEY; CDR2 reads SMNVEV (reference sequence). The CDR3 DNA follows: TGTGCCAGCAGTTGGGGACAGGGAATTGGCGAGCAGTACTTC. Amino acids: CASSWGQGIGEQYF.

V gene TRBV18 combines with J gene TRBJ2-7, with D tentatively TRBD2 (5 bases). Germline V gives CDR1 KGHSH, CDR2 LQKENI. CDR3 length: 16 amino acids. With 1 base removed from V and 2 bases from J, the gap between germline ends came to 15 bases. CDR3 sequence reads: CASSPLRAAITYEQYF. For the CDR3, the DNA is TGTGCCAGCTCACCACTGAGGGCAGCTATCACCTACGAGCAGTACTTC.

V is TRBV10-1 and J is TRBJ2-2; TRBD1 might be the D (5 bases). CDR1 and CDR2 (germline): WNHNN, SYGVQD (reference sequence). Trimming cost V 7 bases and J 5 bases, with 17 bases left between them. The CDR3 spans 15 residues. In DNA form, the CDR3 reads TGCGCCAGCACCCTAGACAGTTTTGGGACCGGGGAGCTGTTTTTT. Translating gives CASTLDSFGTGELFF.

The chain has TRBV24-1 and TRBJ2-1; 8 nucleotides align to TRBD2. V lost 4 bases to trimming and J lost 7 bases; unmatched junction nucleotides: 11. Germline values: CDR1 KGHDR, CDR2 SFDVKD. CDR3 length: 16 amino acids. CDR3 loop: CATSDPTSERLNEQFF. The CDR3 DNA follows: TGTGCCACCAGTGACCCGACTAGCGAGAGACTAAATGAGCAGTTCTTC.

The chain links TRBV5-1 to TRBJ1-4; maybe TRBD1 (6 bases). Trimming removed 0 bases from V and 7 bases from J, with 10 bases in between. This CDR3 comprises 14 residues. CDR1 is SGHRS, CDR2 YFSETQ, per germline. The CDR3 loop reads CASSLVQDSEKLFF. The CDR3 DNA reads TGCGCCAGCAGCTTGGTACAGGACAGTGAAAAACTGTTTTTT.

The chain is built from TRBV29-1 and TRBJ2-3, with a possible D match to TRBD2 (6 bases). CDR1 is SQVTM, CDR2 ANQGSEA, per germline. V lost 0 bases to trimming and J lost 2 bases, with 12 bases between them. CDR3 size: 15 residues. The CDR3 loop reads CSVEESGDSTDTQYF. For the CDR3, the DNA is TGCAGCGTTGAAGAGTCCGGGGACTCCACAGATACGCAGTATTTT.

The gene calls are TRBV5-5 and TRBJ2-1; a weak D match, TRBD2 (7 bases). The CDR3 spans 17 residues. Germline CDR1 reads SGHKS; CDR2 reads YYEKEE (reference sequence). V shed 3 bases and J shed 4 bases, with 20 bases lying between them. Written as DNA, the CDR3 is TGTGCCAGCAGCTGGGGGGCCCCGGGACTAACTTACAATGAGCAGTTCTTC. Translated, it gives CASSWGAPGLTYNEQFF.

CDR3 sequence: CSVGNSQGTEAFF. CDR3 nucleotides: TGCAGCGTTGGCAACAGTCAGGGAACTGAAGCTTTCTTT. The gene calls are TRBV29-1 and TRBJ1-1; possible D gene TRBD1, 5 bases. Looked up from germline, CDR1 is SQVTM and CDR2 is ANQGSEA. The CDR3 loop spans 13 amino acids. Trimming left V 4 bases short and J 5 bases short, with 14 bases between.

The CDR3 bases are TGTGCCAGCAGCTTCGGGGTATTCTCTGGAAACACCATATATTTT. It yields the protein CASSFGVFSGNTIYF. This chain joins TRBV7-2 and TRBJ1-3; no clear D. The germline V and J ends were trimmed by 3 bases and 0 bases, with 9 bases remaining between them. The CDR3 has 15 residues. Germline V gene data show CDR1 as SGHTA and CDR2 as FQGNSA.

The J gene is TRBJ1-3, the V gene TRBV9; D gene uncertain. Trimming cost V 0 bases and J 0 bases, with 7 bases left between them. The CDR3 is made up of 15 amino acids. Germline-derived CDR1 and CDR2 are SGDLS and YYNGEE. For the CDR3, the DNA is TGTGCCAGCAGCGTAGACAGATCCTCTGGAAACACCATATATTTT. The encoded protein is CASSVDRSSGNTIYF.

This sequence joins TRBV6-5 and TRBJ2-3, with a tentative D call TRBD2 (6 bases). The CDR3 is 15 amino acids. Trimming shortened V by 9 bases and J by 0 bases, and 16 bases separated the two germline ends. CDR1 is MNHEY, CDR2 SVGAGI, per germline. The CDR3 bases are TGTGCCAGTATTCGGAGGGCCGCTAGCACAGATACGCAGTATTTT. Encoded protein: CASIRRAASTDTQYF.

The chain employs TRBV10-3 and TRBJ1-1; D is undetermined. Trimming removed 3 bases at V and 10 bases at J, with 15 bases between. In germline, CDR1 is ENHRY, CDR2 SYGVKD. The CDR3 loop spans 13 amino acids. The CDR3 region has the DNA TGTGCCATCAGTGACCTCCCCAAGTCGGGAGCTTTCTTT. Translating it yields CAISDLPKSGAFF.